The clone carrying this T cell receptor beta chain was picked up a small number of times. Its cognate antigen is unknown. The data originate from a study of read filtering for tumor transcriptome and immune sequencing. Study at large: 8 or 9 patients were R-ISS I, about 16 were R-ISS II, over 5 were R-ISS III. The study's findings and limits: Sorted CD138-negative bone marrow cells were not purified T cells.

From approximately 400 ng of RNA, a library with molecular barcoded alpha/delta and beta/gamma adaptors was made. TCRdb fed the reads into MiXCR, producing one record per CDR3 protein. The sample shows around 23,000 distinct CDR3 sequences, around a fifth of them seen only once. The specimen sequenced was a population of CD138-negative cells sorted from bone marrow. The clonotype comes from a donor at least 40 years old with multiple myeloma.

CDR3 amino acids: CAIRTGGNSYEQYF. The CDR3 region has the DNA TGTGCCATCAGGACAGGGGGGAACTCCTACGAGCAGTACTTC. This chain uses TRBV10-3 with TRBJ2-7, with 9 bases matching TRBD1. Germline V gene lookup returns CDR1 ENHRY and CDR2 SYGVKD. V was pared by 6 bases and J by 0 bases, with 3 bases of the junction left unmatched. CDR3 length equals 14 residues.